A selection of T cell receptor beta chains follows, all from one sample in a study of shared clonotypes between healthy human individuals. The assay was immunoSEQ multiplex PCR, and TCRdb's table has in-frame clones only and misses some. Of more than 1.2 million clones in the sample, about 98.5% were seen once. Sequencing was done on a sample of naive CD4+ T cells sorted from blood. The receptors here all came from a man younger than 40 in good health. Each CDR3 is given with its conserved first and last residue. The order of the fields is D gene, CDR3 length, clone size, V gene, J gene, CDR3 protein, CDR3 DNA. A D gene is named only where the DNA matches it firmly. Expanded clones get a size class; other rows say once, few or many, or leave the size out.

d_gene: TRBD1; len: 14; abundance: NA; v_gene: TRBV9; j_gene: TRBJ2-7; CDR3aa: CASSVRDRTYEQYF; CDR3nt: TGTGCCAGCAGCGTCCGGGACAGGACCTACGAGCAGTACTTC
d_gene: NA; len: 14; abundance: NA; v_gene: TRBV30; j_gene: TRBJ1-5; CDR3aa: CAWSADSLDQPQHF; CDR3nt: TGTGCCTGGAGTGCGGACAGCCTTGATCAGCCCCAGCATTTT
d_gene: NA; len: 18; abundance: NA; v_gene: TRBV25-1; j_gene: TRBJ2-3; CDR3aa: CASSASSYRQGGTDTQYF; CDR3nt: TGTGCCAGCAGTGCAAGCAGCTACCGCCAGGGCGGCACAGATACGCAGTATTTT
d_gene: NA; len: 14; abundance: NA; v_gene: TRBV14; j_gene: TRBJ1-2; CDR3aa: CASSQELVSYGYTF; CDR3nt: TGTGCCAGCAGCCAAGAGTTGGTCAGTTATGGCTACACCTTC
d_gene: NA; len: 16; abundance: NA; v_gene: TRBV7-9; j_gene: TRBJ2-7; CDR3aa: CASSLGSGPLSYEQYF; CDR3nt: TGTGCCAGCAGCTTAGGGTCAGGGCCTCTCTCCTACGAGCAGTACTTC
d_gene: NA; len: 12; abundance: NA; v_gene: TRBV28; j_gene: TRBJ1-4; CDR3aa: CASSLTLEKLFF; CDR3nt: TGTGCCAGCAGCTTGACCCTTGAAAAACTGTTTTTT
d_gene: TRBD1; len: 12; abundance: NA; v_gene: TRBV28; j_gene: TRBJ1-1; CDR3aa: CASTSGQGVSFF; CDR3nt: TGTGCCAGCACCTCGGGACAGGGAGTATCTTTCTTT
d_gene: NA; len: 15; abundance: NA; v_gene: TRBV10-3; j_gene: TRBJ1-2; CDR3aa: CAISLREGANYGYTF; CDR3nt: TGTGCCATCAGCCTCCGGGAGGGAGCTAACTATGGCTACACCTTC
d_gene: NA; len: 16; abundance: NA; v_gene: TRBV5-6; j_gene: TRBJ2-5; CDR3aa: CASSEQGLSHWETQYF; CDR3nt: TGTGCCAGCAGCGAACAGGGACTGTCCCATTGGGAGACCCAGTACTTC
d_gene: TRBD2; len: 16; abundance: NA; v_gene: TRBV19; j_gene: TRBJ2-5; CDR3aa: CASSISTSGSIQTQYF; CDR3nt: TGTGCCAGTAGTATCTCCACTAGCGGGAGTATTCAGACCCAGTACTTC
d_gene: NA; len: 14; abundance: once; v_gene: TRBV5-1; j_gene: TRBJ2-1; CDR3aa: CASINGTFDNEQFF; CDR3nt: TGCGCCAGCATTAACGGGACATTTGACAATGAGCAGTTCTTC
d_gene: TRBD2; len: 19; abundance: NA; v_gene: TRBV28; j_gene: TRBJ2-3; CDR3aa: CASRSGLAGKVSSTDTQYF; CDR3nt: TGTGCCAGCAGATCGGGACTAGCGGGGAAAGTATCTAGCACAGATACGCAGTATTTT
d_gene: NA; len: 13; abundance: NA; v_gene: TRBV7-2; j_gene: TRBJ2-1; CDR3aa: CASSPLTGEGQFF; CDR3nt: TGTGCCAGCAGCCCACTGACAGGGGAGGGGCAGTTCTTC
d_gene: TRBD1; len: 16; abundance: NA; v_gene: TRBV23-1; j_gene: TRBJ2-7; CDR3aa: CASSQSRGGGSYEQYF; CDR3nt: TGCGCCAGCAGTCAATCCCGAGGGGGCGGCTCCTACGAGCAGTACTTC
d_gene: NA; len: 14; abundance: NA; v_gene: TRBV6-6; j_gene: TRBJ2-1; CDR3aa: CASSYLRGLNEQFF; CDR3nt: TGTGCCAGCAGTTACTTAAGGGGGTTGAATGAGCAGTTCTTC
d_gene: TRBD1; len: 17; abundance: once; v_gene: TRBV5-4; j_gene: TRBJ2-4; CDR3aa: CASSLGLLTGGRNIQYF; CDR3nt: TGTGCCAGCAGCTTGGGCTTACTGACAGGGGGCAGAAACATTCAGTACTTC
d_gene: NA; len: 14; abundance: NA; v_gene: TRBV18; j_gene: TRBJ2-2; CDR3aa: CANLDGGKTGELFF; CDR3nt: TGTGCCAACTTGGACGGAGGGAAGACCGGGGAGCTGTTTTTT
d_gene: TRBD2; len: 20; abundance: once; v_gene: TRBV9; j_gene: TRBJ2-3; CDR3aa: CASSAIAGFLAGGRGDTQYF; CDR3nt: TGTGCCAGCAGCGCTATCGCGGGCTTTCTAGCGGGAGGGCGGGGAGATACGCAGTATTTT
d_gene: NA; len: 13; abundance: NA; v_gene: TRBV7-2; j_gene: TRBJ2-3; CDR3aa: CASSPPQHRYAVF; CDR3nt: TGTGCCAGCAGCCCCCCGCAGCACAGATACGCAGTATTT
d_gene: TRBD2; len: 14; abundance: NA; v_gene: TRBV28; j_gene: TRBJ2-5; CDR3aa: CASSLGGDRETQYF; CDR3nt: TGTGCCAGCAGTTTGGGAGGGGATAGAGAGACCCAGTACTTC
d_gene: NA; len: 11; abundance: NA; v_gene: TRBV28; j_gene: TRBJ2-7; CDR3aa: CASTRGYEQYF; CDR3nt: TGTGCCAGCACGCGAGGGTACGAGCAGTACTTC
d_gene: NA; len: 11; abundance: NA; v_gene: TRBV30; j_gene: TRBJ1-2; CDR3aa: CALRGAGGYTF; CDR3nt: TGTGCTTTGAGGGGGGCGGGTGGCTACACCTTC
d_gene: NA; len: 10; abundance: NA; v_gene: TRBV20-1; j_gene: TRBJ2-1; CDR3aa: CSASQGEQFF; CDR3nt: TGCAGTGCTAGCCAGGGTGAGCAGTTCTTC
d_gene: TRBD1; len: 15; abundance: NA; v_gene: TRBV28; j_gene: TRBJ1-2; CDR3aa: CASSSGTALNYGYTF; CDR3nt: TGTGCCAGCAGCTCCGGGACAGCCCTTAACTATGGCTACACCTTC
d_gene: NA; len: 16; abundance: NA; v_gene: TRBV5-1; j_gene: TRBJ2-2; CDR3aa: CASSAGGGKNTGELFF; CDR3nt: TGCGCCAGCAGCGCTGGCGGGGGCAAGAACACCGGGGAGCTGTTTTTT
d_gene: TRBD2; len: 16; abundance: NA; v_gene: TRBV10-3; j_gene: TRBJ2-5; CDR3aa: CASSGTSGSLTETQYF; CDR3nt: TGTGCCAGTTCCGGGACTAGCGGGAGTCTTACGGAGACCCAGTACTTC
d_gene: NA; len: 16; abundance: NA; v_gene: TRBV28; j_gene: TRBJ2-1; CDR3aa: CASSSQGGSSYNEQFF; CDR3nt: TGTGCCAGCAGTTCCCAGGGCGGAAGCTCCTACAATGAGCAGTTCTTC
d_gene: TRBD2; len: 17; abundance: NA; v_gene: TRBV9; j_gene: TRBJ2-1; CDR3aa: CASSGTSGSSSYNEQFF; CDR3nt: TGTGCCAGCAGCGGGACTAGCGGGAGTAGCTCCTACAATGAGCAGTTCTTC
d_gene: NA; len: 14; abundance: NA; v_gene: TRBV4-2; j_gene: TRBJ1-2; CDR3aa: CASSQSTTSLGYTF; CDR3nt: TGTGCCAGCAGCCAGTCGACAACCAGCCTGGGCTACACCTTC
d_gene: NA; len: 14; abundance: NA; v_gene: TRBV28; j_gene: TRBJ1-1; CDR3aa: CASSFLAMNTEAFF; CDR3nt: TGTGCCAGCAGTTTTTTGGCTATGAACACTGAAGCTTTCTTT
d_gene: NA; len: 12; abundance: NA; v_gene: TRBV29-1; j_gene: TRBJ1-3; CDR3aa: CSAGISGNTIYF; CDR3nt: TGCAGTGCCGGGATCTCTGGAAACACCATATATTTT
d_gene: NA; len: 16; abundance: NA; v_gene: TRBV29-1; j_gene: TRBJ2-5; CDR3aa: CSVEYARSRVLETQYF; CDR3nt: TGCAGCGTGGAATACGCCCGGAGCAGGGTATTGGAGACCCAGTACTTC
d_gene: NA; len: 13; abundance: NA; v_gene: TRBV29-1; j_gene: TRBJ2-5; CDR3aa: CSVALASQETQYF; CDR3nt: TGCAGCGTTGCCCTAGCGTCTCAAGAGACCCAGTACTTC
d_gene: TRBD2; len: 14; abundance: NA; v_gene: TRBV28; j_gene: TRBJ2-7; CDR3aa: CASSLGGRAYEQYF; CDR3nt: TGTGCCAGCAGTTTAGGCGGGAGGGCATACGAGCAGTACTTC
d_gene: NA; len: 15; abundance: NA; v_gene: TRBV2; j_gene: TRBJ1-5; CDR3aa: CASSEASTGNQPQHF; CDR3nt: TGTGCCAGCAGTGAAGCGTCGACAGGCAATCAGCCCCAGCATTTT
d_gene: TRBD1; len: 14; abundance: NA; v_gene: TRBV29-1; j_gene: TRBJ1-1; CDR3aa: CSVVDRARYTEAFF; CDR3nt: TGCAGCGTTGTAGACAGGGCTAGATACACTGAAGCTTTCTTT
d_gene: NA; len: 14; abundance: NA; v_gene: TRBV7-9; j_gene: TRBJ1-1; CDR3aa: CASRSITGFTEAFF; CDR3nt: TGTGCCAGCAGGTCCATCACAGGGTTTACTGAAGCTTTCTTT